These 29 T cell receptor beta chains originate from one sample sequenced in a study of T cells in Graves' hyperthyroidism and ophthalmopathy (dated by TCRdb to between 2017 and 2020). Library construction relied on multiplex PCR. Sequencer: Illumina HiSeq 2000. TCR beta CDR3 regions were amplified from RNA transcripts. For the first round of RT-PCR on the TCR CDR3, the HTBI primer set was used together with the Qiagen OneStep RT-PCR kit. TCRdb reanalyzed the raw reads on its own, using fastp at Q25 for trimming and MiXCR for clone calling, and kept in-frame beta chains. Each record represents a unique CDR3 protein, reported with the most common genes and DNA among its rows. The sample table shows around 280,000 distinct CDR3 sequences, and 13% are seen once. Around 7.9% of the sample lies in the top ten. The sequenced material came from blood. The receptor source for this set is a woman aged 25 to 45 with Graves' hyperthyroidism that later progressed to Graves' ophthalmopathy.

This clonotype has a handful of counts. V gene TRBV6-1 combines with J gene TRBJ2-7; perhaps TRBD1 as D (6 bases). Germline lookup yields CDR1 MNHNS and CDR2 SASEGT. V lost 5 bases to trimming and J lost 1 base, with 15 bases between them. The CDR3 is 15 residues long. The CDR3 nucleotides read TGTGCCAGCAGTCACATATGGACAGAGTCCTACGAGCAGTACTTC. Amino acid sequence: CASSHIWTESYEQYF.

The chain is built from TRBV4-3 and TRBJ1-1; D not certain. CDR1 and CDR2 from the germline V gene are LGHNA and YSLEER. This CDR3 is 15 amino acids long. Trimming took off 0 bases at V and 5 bases at J, with 13 bases between the two ends. The CDR3 coding sequence is TGCGCCAGCAGCCAAGACTGGGCGGCTACGACTGAAGCTTTCTTT. Amino acid sequence: CASSQDWAATTEAFF.

This clonotype was detected only a few times. The rearrangement links TRBV11-2 to TRBJ1-5, with unresolved D. Trimming removed 5 bases at V and 11 bases at J, with 10 bases between. CDR3 length: 11 residues. Germline lookup yields CDR1 SGHAT and CDR2 FQNNGV. CDR3 nucleotide sequence: TGTGCCAGCAGCCCCCTCGAGGCCCAGCATTTT. It is translated as CASSPLEAQHF.

The chain employs TRBV4-2 and TRBJ1-2, with D hard to call. Germline V gives CDR1 LGHNA, CDR2 YNFKEQ. The CDR3 is 14 amino acids. V lost 0 bases, J lost 5 bases, and 10 bases lay in between. The CDR3, as DNA: TGTGCCAGCAGCCAAGAAGGCAGTATTTATGGCTACACCTTC. It specifies CASSQEGSIYGYTF.

This rearrangement joins TRBV10-1 to TRBJ2-1; D is unclear. The CDR3 loop spans 11 amino acids. Looked up from germline, CDR1 is WNHNN and CDR2 is SYGVQD (reference sequence). The V end was cut by 5 bases, the J end by 10 bases, with 9 bases between. CDR3 loop: CASSWFDEQFF. The CDR3 bases are TGCGCCAGCAGTTGGTTCGACGAGCAGTTCTTC.

This clonotype was recorded at least ten times. The chain joins TRBV28 to TRBJ2-7; TRBD1 matches at 11 bases. CDR3 length: 18 amino acids. The ends lost 4 bases at V and 3 bases at J; junction bases unmatched: 14. Germline assignment: CDR1 MDHEN and CDR2 SYDVKM. The CDR3 region has the DNA TGTGCCAGCAGTTCGCCCGGGGACAGGGGGATACGAGTCTACGAGCAGTACTTC. This translates into CASSSPGDRGIRVYEQYF.

This clonotype came up many times. V and J are TRBV19 and TRBJ2-1; 7 bases fit TRBD1. The CDR3 is 15 amino acids. J was trimmed by 7 bases and V by 1 base; bases with no gene match: 7. Per the germline V gene, CDR1 is LNHDA and CDR2 is SQIVND (reference sequence). The CDR3 is CASSIAQGQMNEQFF. The CDR3, as DNA: TGTGCCAGTAGTATAGCACAGGGGCAAATGAATGAGCAGTTCTTC.

In this sample, this clonotype turned up many times. This sequence joins TRBV7-9 and TRBJ2-1; tentative D call: TRBD2 (6 bases). V lost 1 base, J lost 3 bases, and 19 bases lay in between. CDR3 size: 18 residues. Germline-derived CDR1 and CDR2 are SEHNR and FQNEAQ (reference sequence). CDR3 DNA sequence: TGTGCCAGCAGCTTAGAGGCGGGACTTTCGCGACTCTACAATGAGCAGTTCTTC. Protein sequence: CASSLEAGLSRLYNEQFF.

This clonotype was counted a few times. This rearrangement joins TRBV4-2 to TRBJ2-3; TRBD2 aligns across 9 bases. This CDR3 spans 18 amino acids. After removal of 1 base from V and 5 bases from J, the junction contained 13 bases not matched to a gene. The V gene's germline CDR1 is LGHNA and CDR2 YNFKEQ. The CDR3 protein is CASSQAGLGGRAGDTQYF. The CDR3 DNA is TGTGCCAGCAGCCAAGCGGGCCTCGGCGGGAGGGCCGGAGATACGCAGTATTTT.

At least ten counts were recorded for this clonotype. The chain couples TRBV18 to TRBJ2-7, with 8 bases identical to TRBD2. From germline, CDR1 is KGHSH and CDR2 LQKENI. Trimming at V came to 2 bases and at J to 5 bases, leaving 2 bases not matched to a gene. This CDR3 comprises 13 residues. CDR3 region: CASSPKRENEQYF. DNA for the CDR3: TGTGCCAGCTCACCAAAGCGGGAGAACGAGCAGTACTTC.

This clonotype was seen only a few times. The chain links TRBV27 to TRBJ2-1; possible D gene TRBD2, 6 bases. The V gene's germline CDR1 is MNHEY and CDR2 SMNVEV (reference sequence). Trimming removed 2 bases from V and 4 bases from J, with 12 bases in between. The CDR3 loop spans 15 amino acids. CDR3 coding DNA: TGTGCCAGCAGTTTAAGACTAGTGGCTTACAATGAGCAGTTCTTC. Protein sequence: CASSLRLVAYNEQFF.

This clonotype has a handful of counts. V and J are TRBV7-9 and TRBJ2-1; D call uncertain. Germline V lookup: CDR1 SEHNR, CDR2 FQNEAQ (reference sequence). Trimming pared 7 bases from V and 14 bases from J, leaving 18 bases between. The CDR3 consists of 12 residues. As DNA, the CDR3 is TGTGCCAGCACTTTGACCGCCCCCCGTAAGTTCTTC. Its translation: CASTLTAPRKFF.

This clonotype was seen ten or more times. The genes are TRBV7-2 and TRBJ2-7; TRBD1 agrees at 9 bases. V gave up 1 base and J gave up 6 bases; unmatched junction bases: 7. The CDR3 length is 15 residues. The V gene's germline CDR1 is SGHTA and CDR2 FQGNSA. The CDR3 DNA is TGTGCCAGCAGCTTAGTAGGCGCGACAGGGGGCGAGCAGTACTTC. It codes for CASSLVGATGGEQYF.

This clonotype was counted at least ten times. Here the CDR3 reads CASRKFSQGVNSHEQFF. The CDR3 bases are TGTGCCAGCAGAAAGTTTTCACAGGGAGTGAATAGCCATGAGCAGTTCTTC. V is TRBV6-1 and J is TRBJ2-1; possible D gene TRBD1, 6 bases. Germline CDR1 reads MNHNS; CDR2 reads SASEGT. The V and J ends lost 6 bases and 8 bases respectively, with 26 bases between them. The CDR3 covers 17 residues.

The chain is built from TRBV20-1 and TRBJ2-7; 7 nucleotides agree with TRBD2. Trimming removed 0 bases from V and 6 bases from J; junction bases left unmatched: 17. Germline V gene lookup returns CDR1 DFQATT and CDR2 SNEGSKA (reference sequence). The CDR3 covers 17 residues. CDR3 bases: TGCAGTGCTAGAGATCCTTCCAGACTAGCAAAATTTTCCGAGCAGTACTTC. This gives the protein CSARDPSRLAKFSEQYF.

This clonotype was recorded many times. The chain uses TRBV7-4 and TRBJ2-1; D may correspond to TRBD1 or TRBD2 (5 bases each). Trimming pared 1 base from V and 5 bases from J, leaving 18 bases between. The CDR3 is 17 residues long. Germline values: CDR1 SGHVT, CDR2 SQSDAQ. DNA for the CDR3: TGTGCCAGCAGCTTAGTGGGACGTTCGGACGAAAACAATGAGCAGTTCTTC. This codes for CASSLVGRSDENNEQFF.

As for this clonotype: A much larger clone differs by one base, so this may be a read error. The chain couples TRBV18 to TRBJ1-1, with unresolved D. CDR1 KGHSH and CDR2 LQKENI come from the germline V gene. V was cut by 3 bases and J by 4 bases, with 3 bases left in between. The CDR3 has 11 amino acids. DNA of the CDR3: TGTGCCAGCTCACCCCCCACTGAAGCTTTCTTT. Its protein product is CASSPPTEAFF. Looking up the rest from reference TRBV18 and TRBJ1-1 gives the full variable domain: NAGVMQNPRHLVRRRGQEARLRCSPMKGHSHVYWYRQLPEEGLKFMVYLQKENIIDESGMPKERFSAEFPKEGPSILRIQQVVRGDSAAYFCASSPPTEAFFGQGTRLTVV.

This clonotype was recorded at least ten times. The gene calls are TRBV7-9 and TRBJ2-3; 8 bases agree with TRBD2. Trimming cost V 2 bases and J 6 bases; bases outside gene matches: 7. Per germline, CDR1 SEHNR and CDR2 FQNEAQ (reference sequence). CDR3 length: 15 residues. CDR3 amino acids: CASSLPGGRLDTQYF. Here the CDR3 DNA reads TGTGCCAGCAGCTTACCGGGAGGGCGCTTGGATACGCAGTATTTT.

There are a few counts of this clonotype. This rearrangement joins TRBV5-1 to TRBJ2-7; maybe TRBD2 (6 bases). Germline V gives CDR1 SGHRS, CDR2 YFSETQ. The CDR3 length is 15 residues. Between the trimmed V and J ends, which lost 4 bases and 2 bases, there was a span of 16 bases. CDR3 sequence (DNA): TGCGCCAGCAGCGACGGGGGAGGCCTAACCTACGAGCAGTACTTC. It translates to CASSDGGGLTYEQYF. The full variable domain, rest sourced from reference TRBV5-1 and TRBJ2-7, is KAGVTQTPRYLIKTRGQQVTLSCSPISGHRSVSWYQQTPGQGLQFLFEYFSETQRNKGNFPGRFSGRQFSNSRSEMNVSTLELGDSALYLCASSDGGGLTYEQYFGPGTRLTVT.

In its sample, this clonotype was seen many times. The chain has TRBV20-1 and TRBJ2-7; 13 bases map to TRBD2. CDR1 is DFQATT and CDR2 is SNEGSKA in the germline V gene (reference sequence). After removal of 1 base from V and 6 bases from J, the junction contained 3 bases not matched to a gene. The length of the CDR3 is 14 residues. The CDR3 sequence is CSARVLAGGSEQYF. Here the CDR3 DNA reads TGCAGTGCTAGAGTACTAGCGGGAGGGTCCGAGCAGTACTTC.

This clonotype occurred many times. This chain connects TRBV6-2 or TRBV6-3 to TRBJ1-1, with D possibly TRBD1 on 6 matching bases. The CDR3 has 15 amino acids. V was cut by 6 bases and J by 0 bases, with 14 bases left in between. CDR1 is MNHEY, CDR2 SVGEGT, per germline. The CDR3 region has the DNA TGTGCCAGCAGACAAGGGGGATACATGAACACTGAAGCTTTCTTT. This translates into CASRQGGYMNTEAFF.

This clonotype was detected many times. CDR3 nucleotide sequence: TGTGCCACCAGCAGAGATTCCACGGTGGAAAAACTGTTTTTT. It yields the protein CATSRDSTVEKLFF. The chain uses TRBV15 and TRBJ1-4, with D hard to call. The CDR3 has 14 amino acids. V shed 0 bases and J shed 8 bases, with 10 bases lying between them. The V gene's germline CDR1 is LNHNV and CDR2 YYDKDF (reference sequence). The complete variable domain, with remaining parts taken from reference TRBV15 and TRBJ1-4, reads DAMVIQNPRYQVTQFGKPVTLSCSQTLNHNVMYWYQQKSSQAPKLLFHYYDKDFNNEADTPDNFQSRRPNTSFCFLDIRSPGLGDTAMYLCATSRDSTVEKLFFGSGTQLSVL.

This clonotype was counted ten times or more. This chain links TRBV7-9 with TRBJ2-2; 10 bases match TRBD1. This CDR3 comprises 15 residues. J was trimmed by 5 bases and V by 6 bases; bases with no gene match: 6. The V gene's germline CDR1 is SEHNR and CDR2 FQNEAQ (reference sequence). CDR3 region: CASSFPGQGTGELFF. The CDR3 nucleotides are TGTGCCAGCAGTTTTCCGGGACAGGGGACCGGGGAGCTGTTTTTT.

This rearrangement joins TRBV6-2 or TRBV6-3 to TRBJ1-5, with 10 bases identical to TRBD1. The CDR3 is made up of 15 amino acids. Trimming cost V 7 bases and J 7 bases; bases outside gene matches: 10. The germline V gene has CDR1 MNHEY and CDR2 SVGEGT. CDR3 nucleotide sequence: TGTGCCAGCAATCCCACGACAGGGGGCGGGCAGCCCCAGCATTTT. As protein: CASNPTTGGGQPQHF.

The V call is TRBV4-1, the J call TRBJ1-6; no firm D call. CDR1 and CDR2 from the germline V gene are MGHRA and YSYEKL. This CDR3 has 17 amino acids. V shed 5 bases and J shed 7 bases, with 21 bases lying between them. CDR3 DNA: TGCGCCAGCAGCGCCCTTTGGGGTAGAGAGAAGAATTCACCCCTCCACTTT. Its protein is CASSALWGREKNSPLHF.

Ten or more counts support this clonotype. J is TRBJ2-2 and V is TRBV18; D gene unclear. Trimming shortened V by 2 bases and J by 7 bases, and 8 bases separated the two germline ends. The CDR3 length is 13 residues. In germline, CDR1 is KGHSH, CDR2 LQKENI. The DNA for the CDR3 is TGTGCCAGCTCACCAAGAAGTATCGGGGAGCTGTTTTTT. Residues: CASSPRSIGELFF.

This clonotype has a count of ten or more. This rearrangement joins TRBV7-2 to TRBJ2-1; D is uncertain. Trimming stripped 3 bases from V and 9 bases from J, with 12 bases between. Germline lookup yields CDR1 SGHTA and CDR2 FQGNSA. This CDR3 is built from 13 residues. The CDR3 nucleotides are TGTGCCAGCAGCTTCACGGTAGTGAGTGAGCAGTTCTTC. Residues: CASSFTVVSEQFF.

This rearrangement joins TRBV9 to TRBJ2-2; D unclear. The CDR3 is 12 amino acids. Germline CDR1 and CDR2: SGDLS and YYNGEE. Trimming removed 0 bases from V and 4 bases from J, with 1 base in between. The CDR3 spells CASSVGTGELFF. The CDR3, as DNA: TGTGCCAGCAGCGTAGGCACCGGGGAGCTGTTTTTT.

The table lists this clonotype with a few counts. The chain carries TRBV10-3 and TRBJ1-3; D uncertain. The CDR3 has 13 residues. V was cut by 6 bases and J by 0 bases, with 6 bases left in between. The V gene's germline CDR1 is ENHRY and CDR2 SYGVKD. The CDR3 region is CAIRANSGNTIYF. The CDR3 DNA follows: TGTGCCATCAGGGCCAACTCTGGAAACACCATATATTTT.